One T cell receptor beta chain is described in this entry. The antigen is not known. The sample originates from a study of cytomegalovirus exposure and HLA in healthy donors. Regarding the study as a whole: A later analysis found most CMV-associated TCR beta chains apparently HLA-restricted. A later analysis reported that several of the most significant clusters appeared to be linked to common viral pathogens, among them Epstein-Barr virus. Prediction of most subjects' HLA-A and HLA-B alleles by TCR beta sequences was reportedly accurate. Sequencing artifact likely explains a cluster of highly shared sequence variants.

Germline V gene lookup returns CDR1 SGHTA and CDR2 FQGTGA. This CDR3 region has 15 residues. V shed 5 bases, J shed 5 bases, and the junction held 10 bases outside the gene matches. Researchers ran the PCR with 60 Vbeta and 13 Jbeta primers. Sequenced by immunoSEQ multiplex PCR; TCRdb stores in-frame clones only, minus some. The sample holds some 150,000 clones, 70% to 80% seen once. This clonotype was obtained from a man between 60 and 70 years old in good health and CMV-seronegative. The specimen sequenced was PBMCs. This chain uses TRBV7-3 with TRBJ2-5; TRBD2 matches 8 bases. This CDR3 is CASSQSSGVWETQYF. The CDR3 DNA follows: TGTGCCAGCAGCCAAAGTAGCGGGGTCTGGGAGACCCAGTACTTC.